These 9 T cell receptor beta chains were all obtained from the same sample, sequenced in a study of Graves' ophthalmopathy and Graves' hyperthyroidism. From RNA, the CDR3 regions of TCR beta chains were amplified and sequenced. First-round RT-PCR used HTBI primers; second-round multiplex PCR followed. TCRdb independently ran MiXCR on the multiplex PCR reads; one entry per CDR3 protein. Of a few hundred thousand distinct CDR3 sequences listed, approximately 15% are singletons. The sample was peripheral blood. The receptor set was obtained from a woman aged 18-30 years with stable Graves' hyperthyroidism.

The chain recombines TRBV7-2 with TRBJ1-6, with 9 bases matching TRBD1. The CDR3 is 18 residues long. Germline V gene lookup returns CDR1 SGHTA and CDR2 FQGNSA. V lost 5 bases and J lost 5; bases outside the gene matches: 13. CDR3 DNA sequence: TGTGCCAGCAGCCACCTCTTCGGGACAGGGACAAATAATTCACCCCTCCACTTT. Translation: CASSHLFGTGTNNSPLHF.

The table lists this clonotype with a few counts. The chain couples TRBV7-6 to TRBJ2-2; TRBD2 agrees at 11 bases. The CDR3 is 15 amino acids. Trimming cost V 10 bases and J 5 bases; bases outside gene matches: 9. Per germline, CDR1 SGHVS and CDR2 FNYEAQ. The CDR3 protein is CATRGLAGGTGELFF. The CDR3 DNA follows: TGTGCCACCCGCGGGCTAGCGGGGGGAACCGGGGAGCTGTTTTTT.

The chain is built from TRBV6-5 and TRBJ2-5, with 11 bases aligning to TRBD2. This CDR3 comprises 15 residues. The ends lost 4 bases at V and 5 bases at J; junction bases unmatched: 6. Germline CDR1 is MNHEY and CDR2 is SVGAGI. The CDR3 region is CASSFSGGALETQYF. In nucleotides, the CDR3 is TGTGCCAGCAGTTTTAGCGGGGGGGCCCTGGAGACCCAGTACTTC.

Ten or more counts support this clonotype. The chain recombines TRBV12-3 or TRBV12-4 with TRBJ1-5, with D perhaps TRBD1 (6 bases). The ends were cut back, 3 bases at V and 5 bases at J, with 14 bases in the middle. The CDR3 runs 15 residues. CDR3 residues: CASSFSGAPYQPQHF. The CDR3 DNA reads TGTGCCAGCAGTTTTTCGGGGGCGCCTTATCAGCCCCAGCATTTT.

This clonotype occurred many times. The chain links TRBV20-1 to TRBJ2-5; D not resolved. Trimming removed 0 bases from V and 4 bases from J, with 12 bases in between. The CDR3 has 14 amino acids. Germline loops: CDR1 DFQATT, CDR2 SNEGSKA (reference sequence). CDR3 protein: CSARETWVAETQYF. The DNA for the CDR3 is TGCAGTGCTAGAGAGACATGGGTGGCAGAGACCCAGTACTTC.

This clonotype was found many times. The chain combines TRBV12-3 or TRBV12-4 with TRBJ2-7; TRBD1 matches at 10 bases. This CDR3 comprises 15 residues. V gave up 1 base and J gave up 6 bases; unmatched junction bases: 6. DNA for the CDR3: TGTGCCAGCAGTTTAGAGGGACAGGGGTATTTCGAGCAGTACTTC. This gives the protein CASSLEGQGYFEQYF.

This clonotype showed up many times. V gene TRBV20-1 combines with J gene TRBJ1-1, with D possibly being TRBD1 (5 bases). Per germline, CDR1 DFQATT and CDR2 SNEGSKA (reference sequence). Deletions cut 0 bases from V and 4 bases from J, with 9 bases between. The CDR3 runs to 13 residues. In DNA form, the CDR3 reads TGCAGTGCTAGAGACAGGGTGGGCACTGAAGCTTTCTTT. This encodes CSARDRVGTEAFF.

The V gene is TRBV12-3 or TRBV12-4, the J gene TRBJ2-5; D is unclear. Trimming shortened V by 5 bases and J by 8 bases, and 12 bases separated the two germline ends. The CDR3 totals 12 residues. The CDR3 reads CASSLGLSTQYF. CDR3 coding DNA: TGTGCCAGCAGTCTGGGCCTGTCTACCCAGTACTTC.

This clonotype was found many times. The chain recombines TRBV2 with TRBJ1-5, with D unclear. Trimming took off 4 bases at V and 0 bases at J, with 10 bases between the two ends. Germline lookup yields CDR1 SNHLY and CDR2 FYNNEI. This CDR3 comprises 15 residues. The CDR3, as DNA: TGTGCCAGCAGTGGGAGTGGATATAGCAATCAGCCCCAGCATTTT. This gives the protein CASSGSGYSNQPQHF.